Below, 2 T cell receptor beta chains from the same sample are listed, as sequenced in a study of T-cell memory formation after mild COVID-19 (dated by TCRdb to the early 2020s). Library prep was done by 5' RACE. Instrument on record: Illumina NovaSeq 6000. TCRdb took the public reads, trimmed them with fastp at Q25, ran MiXCR for clone calling and kept in-frame beta chains. Each entry merges the rows of one CDR3 protein and shows their most common DNA and genes. Within this sample are approximately 560,000 distinct CDR3 sequences, with approximately 15% of them counted one time only. The ten largest clonotypes hold 8.1% of the sample. Material for sequencing was PBMCs or a T cell subset sorted from them (not recorded which). These receptors came from an adult woman who had mild COVID-19 (a few samples of this study predate the infection). The sample titles of this study are shuffled in the database, so cell type and time point are left out; the donor was told from shared clones.

Notes on this clonotype: At one boundary the junction diverges from the germline segment, which might be a read error. The chain carries TRBV9 and TRBJ2-3, with 7 bases that match TRBD2. This CDR3 is 16 amino acids long. Germline V CDR1 and CDR2: SGDLS, YYNGEE. The CDR3 protein is CASSVSSGARTYTQYF. CDR3 in DNA: TGTGCCAGCAGCGTTTCTAGCGGAGCCCGCACATATACGCAGTATTTT.

The rearrangement links TRBV12-3 or TRBV12-4 to TRBJ1-1, with 8 bases that match TRBD1. J lost 0 bases, V lost 7 bases, and 7 bases had no gene match. This CDR3 is 15 amino acids long. The CDR3 nucleotides read TGTGCCAGCACCAGGACAGGGTCGATGAACACTGAAGCTTTCTTT. It yields the protein CASTRTGSMNTEAFF.